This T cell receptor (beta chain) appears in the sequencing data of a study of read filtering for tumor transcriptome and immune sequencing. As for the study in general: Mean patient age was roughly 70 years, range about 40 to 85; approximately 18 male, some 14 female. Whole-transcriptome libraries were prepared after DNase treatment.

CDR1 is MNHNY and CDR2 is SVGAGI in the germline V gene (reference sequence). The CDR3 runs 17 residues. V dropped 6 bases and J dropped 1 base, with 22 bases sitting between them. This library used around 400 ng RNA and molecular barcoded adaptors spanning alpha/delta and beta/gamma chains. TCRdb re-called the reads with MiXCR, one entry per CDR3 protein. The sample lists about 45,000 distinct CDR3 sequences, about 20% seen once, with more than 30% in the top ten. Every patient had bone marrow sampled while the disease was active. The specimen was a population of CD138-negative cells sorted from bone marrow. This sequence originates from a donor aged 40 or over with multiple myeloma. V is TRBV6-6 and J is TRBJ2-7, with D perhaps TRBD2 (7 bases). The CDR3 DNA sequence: TGTGCCAGCAGCTATCTTTTGGGGGGGCCCGGTTCCTACGAGCAGTACTTC. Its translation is CASSYLLGGPGSYEQYF.